The rows below give T cell receptor beta chains drawn from one sample of a study of radiation and T cells in renal cell carcinoma. Libraries were prepared by immunoSEQ multiplex PCR; TCRdb keeps only in-frame clonotypes and omits some of them. Seen here are 120,000 to 150,000 clones, about 88% observed once, and the top ten hold around a sixth. Here the sequenced sample was blood, taken from a patient whose treatment included radiotherapy and nephrectomy. All receptors derive from a woman aged 50 to 65 with renal cell carcinoma. Each CDR3 is given with its conserved first and last residue. Fields, in order: clone size, J gene, V gene, D gene, CDR3 DNA, CDR3 protein. The D gene is left open where the match is weak. The listing skips clone size in some rows; elsewhere it reads once, few, many or a size class.

>once|TRBJ2-1|TRBV6-1|TRBD2
TGTGCCAGCAGGCCGCCGGGGGGACGGGATGAGCAGTTCTTC
CASRPPGGRDEQFF
>.|TRBJ2-2|TRBV7-2|.
TGTGCCAGCAGCTTAGCGCGGAACACCGGGGAGCTGTTTTTT
CASSLARNTGELFF
>.|TRBJ2-5|TRBV4-3|.
TGCGCCAGCAGCTCAGAGAGGGGAGAGACCCAGTACTTC
CASSSERGETQYF
>once|TRBJ2-3|TRBV7-9|.
TGTGCCAGCAGCCCGGCAGGGATCCCAGATACGCAGTATTTT
CASSPAGIPDTQYF
>.|TRBJ1-5|TRBV11-2|.
TGTGCCAGCAGCTTGGGACAACATCAGCCCCAGCATTTT
CASSLGQHQPQHF
>.|TRBJ2-7|TRBV2|TRBD1
TGTGCCAGCAGTGAGCCGGGACAGGGGCTCTACGAGCAGTACTTC
CASSEPGQGLYEQYF
>.|TRBJ2-3|TRBV7-9|TRBD1
TGTGCCAGCAGCTTAGACAGGGGATACACAGATACGCAGTATTTT
CASSLDRGYTDTQYF
>.|TRBJ2-7|TRBV21-1|.
TGTGCCAGCAGCAAAGGGATGGCAGGGCGCTACGAGCAGTACTTC
CASSKGMAGRYEQYF
>once|TRBJ2-2|TRBV7-2|TRBD2
TGTGCCAGCAGCTCAAGCGCTAAGGGGCTAGCGGAGAACACCGGGGAGCTGTTTTTT
CASSSSAKGLAENTGELFF
>.|TRBJ2-7|TRBV11-2|.
TGTGCCAGCAGCTTGGGACATGGGCTCGAGCAGTACTTC
CASSLGHGLEQYF
>.|TRBJ1-5|TRBV21-1|.
TGTGCCAGCAGCCCTACAGGGGGCGACGGCAATCAGCCCCAGCATTTT
CASSPTGGDGNQPQHF
>.|TRBJ2-3|TRBV2|TRBD1
TGTGCCAGCAGCAAGAGCCGGGACAGGGTTTTAGCAGATACGCAGTATTTT
CASSKSRDRVLADTQYF
>few|TRBJ1-4|TRBV18|TRBD1
TGTGCCAGCTCGTCCTTACAGGGGACAACTAATGAAAAACTGTTTTTT
CASSSLQGTTNEKLFF
>.|TRBJ2-7|TRBV6-5|.
TGTGCCAGCAGTTACAAGGGGGAAGGCTACGAGCAGTACTTC
CASSYKGEGYEQYF
>.|TRBJ1-1|TRBV5-4|.
TGTGCCAGCAGCTTTGTCGGGGGCACTGAAGCTTTCTTT
CASSFVGGTEAFF
>.|TRBJ1-4|TRBV4-3|.
TGCGCCAGCAGCCTAGGGGGGGCCTCAACTAATGAAAAACTGTTTTTT
CASSLGGASTNEKLFF
>.|TRBJ2-1|TRBV6-5|TRBD2
TGTGCCAGCAGTTACTCAGCGGGGGGGGACAATGAGCAGTTCTTC
CASSYSAGGDNEQFF
>.|TRBJ2-7|TRBV7-3|.
TGTGCCAGCAGCCCCCGCCCGGACTCGGACGAGCAGTACTTC
CASSPRPDSDEQYF
>.|TRBJ1-1|TRBV18|.
TGTGCCAGCTCCTCAGGGAATGAAGCTTTCTTT
CASSSGNEAFF
>.|TRBJ1-1|TRBV5-5|TRBD1
TGTGCCAGCAGTGGGGGCAGGGGGCGTAGCACTGAAGCTTTCTTT
CASSGGRGRSTEAFF
>.|TRBJ1-5|TRBV29-1|.
TGCAGCGTTGGAAGCGGGAGGGGTCAGCCCCAGCATTTT
CSVGSGRGQPQHF
>few|TRBJ1-2|TRBV19|TRBD1
TGTGCCAGCAGGACAGGATTGGGAGGCTACACCTTC
CASRTGLGGYTF